This TCR beta chain was identified during a study of T cell repertoires in cytomegalovirus infection. Overall study: HLA-C-restricted CMV epitopes, recently identified, and well-studied HLA-B-restricted ones were used by the study. Indications of both CMV infection and matching HLA type were provided by public TCR beta signatures.

Worth noting for this clonotype: Antigen unknown. Being one base from a much bigger clone, this may be a read error.

General observations from the study: Cumulative frequency of public TCR beta families picked out carriers of CMV plus the relevant HLA. Within the response measured ex vivo, HLA-C-restricted CMV-specific TCR beta clonotypes were dominant.

Using its own MiXCR run on the reads, TCRdb lists one record per CDR3 protein. The data contain around 800,000 distinct CDR3 sequences, roughly 33% of them seen just once; the ten biggest clones take up roughly an eighth. Per the germline V gene, CDR1 is SGHVT and CDR2 is SQSDAQ. The V gene end was trimmed by 5 bases and the J gene end by 3 bases; junction bases not matched to a gene: 7. The CDR3 runs 14 residues. The source material was cultured CD8+ T cells from PBMCs, sampled from culture after CMV antigen stimulation. This chain links TRBV7-4 with TRBJ2-7; 7 bases are shared with TRBD2. The TCR comes from a human donor in good health (CMV status not recorded). Some clones in this sample may be carry-over from other donors' samples. CDR3 coding DNA: TGTGCCAGCAGCGACCGGGACTACTACTACGAGCAGTACTTC. It encodes CASSDRDYYYEQYF.